These 10 T cell receptor beta chains came from one sample sequenced in a study of lymphopenia after photon versus proton radiotherapy. Some clones are missing from TCRdb's copy, which holds only in-frame ones; the method was immunoSEQ multiplex PCR. The table lists 25,000 to 30,000 clones, approximately 87% of them singletons. This specimen consisted of peripheral blood, obtained from a patient treated with proton-based radiotherapy. The origin of the receptors is an older woman with cholangiocarcinoma. Some clones in this sample may be carry-over from other donors' samples.

CDR3: CSATVNTEAFF. The CDR3 coding sequence is TGCAGTGCTACGGTTAACACTGAAGCTTTCTTT. The rearrangement joins TRBV20-1 to TRBJ1-1; D is ambiguous. V was clipped by 4 bases and J by 2 bases, with 5 bases between them. The CDR3 has 11 residues. In germline, CDR1 is DFQATT, CDR2 SNEGSKA (reference sequence).

The J gene is TRBJ2-1, the V gene TRBV15; 10 nucleotides line up with TRBD1. Germline CDR1 reads LNHNV; CDR2 reads YYDKDF (reference sequence). There are 16 residues in the CDR3. V gave up 2 bases and J gave up 6 bases; unmatched junction bases: 7. CDR3 protein: CATSRPGQGMGNEQFF. CDR3 nucleotides: TGTGCCACCAGCAGACCGGGACAGGGGATGGGCAATGAGCAGTTCTTC.

This sequence joins TRBV6-1 and TRBJ1-2, with no clear D. V was shortened by 6 bases and J by 0 bases, with 14 bases between the two germline ends. This CDR3 has 15 residues. The germline V gene has CDR1 MNHNS and CDR2 SASEGT. The CDR3 sequence: CASSDHRVPNYGYTF. DNA for the CDR3: TGTGCCAGCAGCGACCACAGAGTCCCTAACTATGGCTACACCTTC.

The genes are TRBV27 and TRBJ2-7; D may be TRBD1 (5 bases). The CDR3 has 18 amino acids. V lost 5 bases and J lost 0, with 23 bases in between. CDR1 is MNHEY and CDR2 is SMNVEV in the germline V gene (reference sequence). In DNA form, the CDR3 reads TGTGCCAGCAGTCCTGTTGGTCGTCTCGGACAAGTCTCCTACGAGCAGTACTTC. Encoded protein: CASSPVGRLGQVSYEQYF.

V usage is TRBV5-1 and J usage is TRBJ2-2; D assignment may be TRBD1 or TRBD2 (5 bases each). CDR3 length: 14 amino acids. The germline V gene has CDR1 SGHRS and CDR2 YFSETQ. V lost 3 bases and J 5 bases, leaving 11 bases between the germline ends. CDR3 in amino acids: CASSSGWGTGELFF. The CDR3 DNA sequence: TGCGCCAGCAGCTCTGGTTGGGGGACCGGGGAGCTGTTTTTT.

This clone appeared a single time. The rearrangement links TRBV2 to TRBJ2-5; 12 bases align to TRBD2. The CDR3 spans 14 residues. Germline lookup yields CDR1 SNHLY and CDR2 FYNNEI. V was pared by 5 bases and J by 6 bases, with 4 bases of the junction left unmatched. CDR3 bases: TGTGCCAGCAGTCAAGGACTAGCGGGGAAGACCCAGTACTTC. Encoded protein: CASSQGLAGKTQYF. Looking up the rest from reference TRBV2 and TRBJ2-5 gives the full variable domain: EPEVTQTPSHQVTQMGQEVILRCVPISNHLYFYWYRQILGQKVEFLVSFYNNEISEKSEIFDDQFSVERPDGSNFTLKIRSTKLEDSAMYFCASSQGLAGKTQYFGPGTRLLVL.

The chain links TRBV10-3 to TRBJ1-1; D remains ambiguous. The germline V and J ends were trimmed by 1 base and 10 bases, with 16 bases remaining between them. CDR3 size: 14 residues. Germline loops: CDR1 ENHRY, CDR2 SYGVKD. CDR3 sequence: CAISELEQSFGAFF. CDR3 nucleotides: TGTGCCATCAGTGAGTTAGAACAGTCATTCGGAGCTTTCTTT.

V usage is TRBV4-1 and J usage is TRBJ2-2, with 7 bases aligning to TRBD2. V shed 1 base and J 7 bases; nucleotides not matched to a gene: 15. This CDR3 region has 18 residues. CDR1 and CDR2 (germline): MGHRA, YSYEKL. The CDR3 coding sequence is TGCGCCAGCAGCCAAGGACCCAGTGAAGCGGGGTTTAACGGGGAGCTGTTTTTT. Encoded protein: CASSQGPSEAGFNGELFF.

This chain uses TRBV7-3 with TRBJ1-2; perhaps TRBD1 as D (6 bases). This CDR3 is 14 amino acids long. Trimming took 5 bases from V and 8 from J, leaving 18 bases between them. Germline CDR1 reads SGHTA; CDR2 reads FQGTGA. This CDR3 is CASSALGGTSGYTF. CDR3 DNA: TGTGCCAGCAGCGCACTTGGGGGCACGAGCGGCTACACCTTC.

The J gene is TRBJ1-5, the V gene TRBV2, with TRBD1 matching 7 bases. This CDR3 has 14 amino acids. Looked up from germline, CDR1 is SNHLY and CDR2 is FYNNEI. J was trimmed by 2 bases and V by 9 bases; bases with no gene match: 7. This CDR3 is CASGGGGGNQPQHF. CDR3 in DNA: TGTGCCAGTGGGGGAGGGGGCGGCAATCAGCCCCAGCATTTT.